This is a list of T cell receptor beta chains from one sample in a study of CD8+CD57+ T cells in acquired aplastic anemia. Each CDR3 protein gets one entry after TCRdb re-called the reads with MiXCR. The sample carries some 150,000 distinct CDR3 sequences, about 52% recorded once. The sample taken for sequencing was sorted CD4+, CD8+, or CD8+CD57+ T cells (not recorded which) from PBMCs. These receptors were collected from a human donor with aplastic anemia. Each CDR3 is given with its conserved first and last residue. Fields, in order: J gene, D gene, clone size, V gene, CDR3 DNA, CDR3 protein. D genes are given only for firm matches. Clone size is given for some rows only: seen once, a few or many times, or a class if the clone is expanded.

TRBJ2-2	TRBD2	many	TRBV7-9	TGTGCCAGCAGCTCGGGCGGGGGGGCCAACACCGGGGAGCTGTTTTTT	CASSSGGGANTGELFF
TRBJ2-2	-	-	TRBV27	TGTGCCAGCAGTTACGGGGGGAACACCGGGGAGCTGTTTTTT	CASSYGGNTGELFF
TRBJ1-1	-	once	TRBV29-1	TGCAGCGTTGAAGACAGCACTGAAGCTTTCTTT	CSVEDSTEAFF
TRBJ2-5	-	many	TRBV11-2	TGTGCCAGCAGCTTCTCCGACAGTGGCGAGACCCAGTACTTC	CASSFSDSGETQYF
TRBJ2-7	TRBD2	-	TRBV20-1	TGCAGTGCTACACTAGCGGGAGATCCCTACGAGCAGTACTTC	CSATLAGDPYEQYF
TRBJ1-2	-	-	TRBV24-1	TGTGCCACCAGTGCTCGGACAGTGGCCTATGGCTACACCTTC	CATSARTVAYGYTF
TRBJ2-7	-	-	TRBV6-1	TGTGCCAGCAGACCACCAGGGTCGCGGTCCTACGAGCAGTACTTC	CASRPPGSRSYEQYF
TRBJ2-7	TRBD1	-	TRBV18	TGTGCCAGCTCACCCCCCGGGACAGCGTTCATCGAGCAGTACTTC	CASSPPGTAFIEQYF
TRBJ1-2	-	-	TRBV19	TGTGCCAGTAGTATAGGTGGCAGGGGCGTGAGCTACACCTTC	CASSIGGRGVSYTF
TRBJ2-5	-	-	TRBV6-5	TGTGCCACCCGGAGCCAAGAGACCCAGTACTTC	CATRSQETQYF
TRBJ2-1	TRBD2	many	TRBV19	TGTGCCATCGCACGGACTAGCGGGGACAATGAGCAGTTCTTC	CAIARTSGDNEQFF